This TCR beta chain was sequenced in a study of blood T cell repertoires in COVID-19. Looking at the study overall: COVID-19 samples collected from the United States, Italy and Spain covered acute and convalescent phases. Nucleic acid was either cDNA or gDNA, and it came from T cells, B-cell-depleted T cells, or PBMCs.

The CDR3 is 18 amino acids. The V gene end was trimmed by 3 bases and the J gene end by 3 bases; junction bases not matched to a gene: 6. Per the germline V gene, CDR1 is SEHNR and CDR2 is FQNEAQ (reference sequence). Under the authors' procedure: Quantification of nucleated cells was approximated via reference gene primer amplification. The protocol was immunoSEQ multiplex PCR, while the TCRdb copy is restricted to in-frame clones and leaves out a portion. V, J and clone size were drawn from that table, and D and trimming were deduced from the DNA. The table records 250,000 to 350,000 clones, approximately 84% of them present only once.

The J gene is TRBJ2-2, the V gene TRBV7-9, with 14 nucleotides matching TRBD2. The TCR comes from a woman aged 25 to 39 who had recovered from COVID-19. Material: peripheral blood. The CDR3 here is CASSFGTSGSGDTGELFF. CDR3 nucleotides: TGTGCCAGCAGCTTTGGGACTAGCGGGAGCGGCGACACCGGGGAGCTGTTTTTT.